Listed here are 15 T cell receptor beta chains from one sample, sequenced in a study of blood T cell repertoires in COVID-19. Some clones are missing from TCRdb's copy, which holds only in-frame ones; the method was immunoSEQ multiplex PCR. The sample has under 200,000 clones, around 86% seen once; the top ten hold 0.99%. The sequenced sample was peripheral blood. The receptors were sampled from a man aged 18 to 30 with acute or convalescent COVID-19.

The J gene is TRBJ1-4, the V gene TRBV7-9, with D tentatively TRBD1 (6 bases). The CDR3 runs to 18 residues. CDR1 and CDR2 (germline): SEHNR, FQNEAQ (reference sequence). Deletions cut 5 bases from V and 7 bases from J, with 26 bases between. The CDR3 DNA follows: TGTGCCAGCAGCGCGGGGGTGGCGTACAGGGCGGTTGGTGAAAAACTGTTTTTT. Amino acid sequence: CASSAGVAYRAVGEKLFF.

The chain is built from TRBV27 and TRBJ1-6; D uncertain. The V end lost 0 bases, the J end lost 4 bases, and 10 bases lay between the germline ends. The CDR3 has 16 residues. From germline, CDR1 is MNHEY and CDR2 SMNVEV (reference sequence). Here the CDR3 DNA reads TGTGCCAGCAGTTTATCTATGGGCAGATATAATTCACCCCTCCACTTT. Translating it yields CASSLSMGRYNSPLHF.

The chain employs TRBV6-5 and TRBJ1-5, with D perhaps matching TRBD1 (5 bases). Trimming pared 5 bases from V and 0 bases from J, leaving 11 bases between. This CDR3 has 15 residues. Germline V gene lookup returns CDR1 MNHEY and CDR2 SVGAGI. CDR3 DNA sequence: TGTGCCAGCAGTAGACAGCATAATAGCAATCAGCCCCAGCATTTT. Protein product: CASSRQHNSNQPQHF.

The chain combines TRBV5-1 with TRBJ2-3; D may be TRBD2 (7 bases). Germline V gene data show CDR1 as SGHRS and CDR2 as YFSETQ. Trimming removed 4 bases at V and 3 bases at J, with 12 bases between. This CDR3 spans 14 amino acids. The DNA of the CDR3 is TGCGCCAGCAGCCCACGGGGGGCAACAGATACGCAGTATTTT. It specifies CASSPRGATDTQYF.

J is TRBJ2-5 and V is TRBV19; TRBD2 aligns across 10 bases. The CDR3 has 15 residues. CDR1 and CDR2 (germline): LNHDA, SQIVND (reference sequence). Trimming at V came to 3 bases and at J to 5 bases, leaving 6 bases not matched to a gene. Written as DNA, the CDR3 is TGTGCCAGTAGTATCCTAGCGGGGGTTCGGGAGACCCAGTACTTC. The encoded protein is CASSILAGVRETQYF.

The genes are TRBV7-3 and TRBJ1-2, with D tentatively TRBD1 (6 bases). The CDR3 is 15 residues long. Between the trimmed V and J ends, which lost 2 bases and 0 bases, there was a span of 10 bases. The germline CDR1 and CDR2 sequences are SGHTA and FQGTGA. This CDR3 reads CASSLPHRANYGYTF. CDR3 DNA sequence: TGTGCCAGCAGCTTACCTCACAGGGCTAACTATGGCTACACCTTC.

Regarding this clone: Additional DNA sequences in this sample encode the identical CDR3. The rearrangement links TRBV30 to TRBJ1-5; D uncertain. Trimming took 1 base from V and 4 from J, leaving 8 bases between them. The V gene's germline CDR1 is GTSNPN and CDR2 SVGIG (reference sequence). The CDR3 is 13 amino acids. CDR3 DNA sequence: TGTGCCTGGAGTGGAGGTTCTAATCAGCCCCAGCATTTT. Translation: CAWSGGSNQPQHF. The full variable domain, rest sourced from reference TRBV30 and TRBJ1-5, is SQTIHQWPATLVQPVGSPLSLECTVEGTSNPNLYWYRQAAGRGLQLLFYSVGIGQISSEVPQNLSASRPQDRQFILSSKKLLLSDSGFYLCAWSGGSNQPQHFGDGTRLSIL.

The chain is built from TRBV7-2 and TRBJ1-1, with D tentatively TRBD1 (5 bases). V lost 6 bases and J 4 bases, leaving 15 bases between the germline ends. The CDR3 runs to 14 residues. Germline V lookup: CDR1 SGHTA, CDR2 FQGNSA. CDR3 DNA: TGTGCCAGCAGGGAAGGAGGCGGGGGCACTGAAGCTTTCTTT. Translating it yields CASREGGGGTEAFF.

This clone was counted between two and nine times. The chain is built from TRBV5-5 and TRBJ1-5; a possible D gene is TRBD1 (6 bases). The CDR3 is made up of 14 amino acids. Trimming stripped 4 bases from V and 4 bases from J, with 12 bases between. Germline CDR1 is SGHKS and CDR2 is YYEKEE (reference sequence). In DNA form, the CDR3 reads TGTGCCAGCAGCCACCTCGACAGGAATCAGCCCCAGCATTTT. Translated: CASSHLDRNQPQHF.

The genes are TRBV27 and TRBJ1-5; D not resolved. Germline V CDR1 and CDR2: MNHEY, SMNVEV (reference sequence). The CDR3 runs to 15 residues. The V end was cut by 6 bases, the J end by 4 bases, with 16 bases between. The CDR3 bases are TGTGCCAGCAGCTCCTCGGGATTAGGAAATCAGCCCCAGCATTTT. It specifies CASSSSGLGNQPQHF.

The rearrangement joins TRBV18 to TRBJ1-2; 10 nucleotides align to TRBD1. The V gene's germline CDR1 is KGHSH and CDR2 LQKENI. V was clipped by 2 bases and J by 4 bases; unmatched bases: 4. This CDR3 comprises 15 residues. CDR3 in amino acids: CASSPDRGRIYGYTF. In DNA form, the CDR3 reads TGTGCCAGCTCACCAGACAGGGGGCGGATCTATGGCTACACCTTC.

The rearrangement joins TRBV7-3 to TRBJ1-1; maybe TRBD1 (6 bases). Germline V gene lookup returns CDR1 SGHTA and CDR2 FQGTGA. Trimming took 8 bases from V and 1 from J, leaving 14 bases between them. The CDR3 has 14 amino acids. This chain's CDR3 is CASSTGLGNTEAFF. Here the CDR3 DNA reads TGTGCCAGCTCAACAGGGCTGGGGAACACTGAAGCTTTCTTT.

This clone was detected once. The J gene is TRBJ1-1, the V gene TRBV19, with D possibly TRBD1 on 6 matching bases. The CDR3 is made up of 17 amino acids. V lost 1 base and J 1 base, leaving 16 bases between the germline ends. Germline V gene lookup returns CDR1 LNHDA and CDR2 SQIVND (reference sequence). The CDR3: CASSIGGPTVGNTEAFF. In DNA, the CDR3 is TGTGCCAGTAGTATAGGGGGGCCTACTGTAGGGAACACTGAAGCTTTCTTT.

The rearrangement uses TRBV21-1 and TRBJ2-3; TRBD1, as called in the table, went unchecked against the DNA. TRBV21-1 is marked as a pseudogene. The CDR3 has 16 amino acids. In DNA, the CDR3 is TGTGCCAGCAGCAAAGGAGTACTACAGGGCACAGATACGCAGTATTTT. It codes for CASSKGVLQGTDTQYF.

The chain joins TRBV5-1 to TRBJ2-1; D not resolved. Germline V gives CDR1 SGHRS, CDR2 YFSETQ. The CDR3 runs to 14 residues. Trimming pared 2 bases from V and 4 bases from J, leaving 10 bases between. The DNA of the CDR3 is TGCGCCAGCAGCTTTTCGGAGAGATACAATGAGCAGTTCTTC. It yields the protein CASSFSERYNEQFF. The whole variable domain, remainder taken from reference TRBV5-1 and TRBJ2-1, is KAGVTQTPRYLIKTRGQQVTLSCSPISGHRSVSWYQQTPGQGLQFLFEYFSETQRNKGNFPGRFSGRQFSNSRSEMNVSTLELGDSALYLCASSFSERYNEQFFGPGTRLTVL.